The 24 T cell receptor beta chains below were found in one sample sequenced in a study of cytomegalovirus exposure and HLA in healthy donors. PCR involved 60 Vbeta and 13 Jbeta primers. TCRdb keeps only in-frame clones here, not all; method: immunoSEQ multiplex PCR. The table lists around 130,000 clones, approximately 75% of them singletons. Sequencing used PBMCs. The receptor source for this set is a woman in her thirties or forties in good health and CMV-seropositive.

V and J are TRBV6-5 and TRBJ2-7; 7 bases map to TRBD1. Losses at the gene ends were 8 bases for V and 6 bases for J; bases not matched to a gene: 13. Per the germline V gene, CDR1 is MNHEY and CDR2 is SVGAGI. This CDR3 is 14 amino acids long. This chain's CDR3 is CASEAGGESFEQYF. The CDR3 DNA is TGTGCCAGCGAGGCAGGGGGTGAATCTTTCGAGCAGTACTTC.

The chain is built from TRBV28 and TRBJ1-1; 9 positions agree with TRBD1. The length of the CDR3 is 14 residues. Germline V gene lookup returns CDR1 MDHEN and CDR2 SYDVKM. After removal of 9 bases from V and 1 base from J, the junction contained 6 bases not matched to a gene. The CDR3 region has the DNA TGTGCCAGTCCCGGGACAGGGCGGAACACTGAAGCTTTCTTT. Amino acid sequence: CASPGTGRNTEAFF.

This clone has just one count. The DNA for the CDR3 is TGTGCCAGCAGCCACGCCCATCGGGTACAGGGAAGAAAACAAGAGACCCAGTACTTC. It is translated as CASSHAHRVQGRKQETQYF. This chain uses TRBV14 with TRBJ2-5; D possibly corresponds to TRBD1 (6 bases). Per the germline V gene, CDR1 is SGHDN and CDR2 is FVKESK. This CDR3 is built from 19 residues. The V gene lost 3 bases and the J gene lost 2 bases, with 25 bases spanning the gap.

This chain joins TRBV29-1 and TRBJ2-7; tentatively, D is TRBD2 (6 bases). The germline V gene encodes CDR1 SQVTM and CDR2 ANQGSEA. This CDR3 contains 11 residues. Trimming pared 6 bases from V and 7 bases from J, leaving 13 bases between. The CDR3 region is CSVGTGREQYF. The CDR3 nucleotides read TGCAGCGTCGGGACCGGGAGAGAGCAGTACTTC.

V gene TRBV18 combines with J gene TRBJ2-3; 11 positions agree with TRBD2. The germline gives CDR1 KGHSH, CDR2 LQKENI. The CDR3 covers 17 residues. J was trimmed by 1 base and V by 2 bases; bases with no gene match: 5. The DNA of the CDR3 is TGTGCCAGCTCACCAATTAGCGGGGGGGCCGGCACAGATACGCAGTATTTT. Protein sequence: CASSPISGGAGTDTQYF. Supplemented by reference TRBV18 and TRBJ2-3, the full variable domain reads NAGVMQNPRHLVRRRGQEARLRCSPMKGHSHVYWYRQLPEEGLKFMVYLQKENIIDESGMPKERFSAEFPKEGPSILRIQQVVRGDSAAYFCASSPISGGAGTDTQYFGPGTRLTVL.

The chain joins TRBV28 to TRBJ2-1; TRBD2 agrees at 8 bases. The germline gives CDR1 MDHEN, CDR2 SYDVKM. This CDR3 region has 13 residues. J gave up 7 bases and V 8 bases, and 7 bases lay outside the gene matches. Here the CDR3 reads CASSGRGGNEQFF. As DNA, the CDR3 is TGTGCCAGCTCCGGGAGGGGGGGGAATGAGCAGTTCTTC.

The gene calls are TRBV7-2 and TRBJ2-7; D is possibly TRBD1 (5 bases). The CDR3 contains 14 residues. Germline CDR1 reads SGHTA; CDR2 reads FQGNSA. V was cut by 6 bases and J by 1 base, with 13 bases left in between. The CDR3 DNA reads as TGTGCCAGCAGACCCTATGGGGCATCCTACGAGCAGTACTTC. Its translation is CASRPYGASYEQYF.

This clone has only a few counts. This rearrangement joins TRBV27 to TRBJ2-7, with TRBD1 identical over 8 bases. Germline trimming cut 4 bases from V and 7 bases from J; bases unmatched to any gene: 12. Germline values: CDR1 MNHEY, CDR2 SMNVEV (reference sequence). The CDR3 has 15 amino acids. As DNA, the CDR3 is TGTGCCAGCAGTTGGGACAGGAGCCCCCTGGGAGAGCAGTACTTC. This gives the protein CASSWDRSPLGEQYF.

This chain uses TRBV5-1 with TRBJ1-4; weak D call: TRBD1 (6 bases). Trimming removed 4 bases from V and 7 bases from J, with 20 bases in between. This CDR3 is built from 16 residues. CDR1 SGHRS and CDR2 YFSETQ come from the germline V gene. CDR3 coding DNA: TGCGCCAGCAGCCCCGTAGGGGGATCTAGTGCTGAAAAACTGTTTTTT. This translates into CASSPVGGSSAEKLFF.

This clone was observed once. For the CDR3, the DNA is TGTGCCAGCAGCTTACAGGGACTTGGTGGTCAGCCCCAGCATTTT. Its translation: CASSLQGLGGQPQHF. The J gene is TRBJ1-5, the V gene TRBV7-9; the D gene is possibly TRBD1 (5 bases). This CDR3 contains 15 residues. The germline V gene has CDR1 SEHNR and CDR2 FQNEAQ (reference sequence). Trimming stripped 2 bases from V and 6 bases from J, with 14 bases between.

This sequence joins TRBV4-1 and TRBJ1-1, with TRBD1 matching over 7 bases. The germline gives CDR1 MGHRA, CDR2 YSYEKL. V lost 3 bases, J lost 4 bases, and 8 bases stayed unmatched. The CDR3 sequence is 15 residues long. The chain's CDR3 is CASSQSGGRSTEAFF. The CDR3 bases are TGCGCCAGCAGCCAGTCAGGGGGTAGAAGCACTGAAGCTTTCTTT.

The V gene is TRBV5-1, the J gene TRBJ2-3; TRBD1 might be the D (6 bases). The CDR3 extends over 16 amino acids. Trimming removed 2 bases from V and 4 bases from J, with 17 bases in between. The germline V gene encodes CDR1 SGHRS and CDR2 YFSETQ. The CDR3 reads CASSLRAGDGADTQYF. CDR3 nucleotide sequence: TGCGCCAGCAGCTTACGGGCAGGGGATGGGGCAGATACGCAGTATTTT.

With respect to this clone: At the DNA level, this CDR3 is encoded by other sequences in the same sample as well. The V call is TRBV10-3, the J call TRBJ2-5, with a tentative D call TRBD2 (6 bases). The CDR3 has 15 residues. V lost 6 bases and J 1 base, leaving 15 bases between the germline ends. Germline V gives CDR1 ENHRY, CDR2 SYGVKD. The CDR3 DNA reads TGTGCCATCAGGGGAGGTGTGGGGCTCCAAGAGACCCAGTACTTC. Its protein is CAIRGGVGLQETQYF.

The V gene is TRBV6-6, the J gene TRBJ1-5; 7 positions agree with TRBD1. V was clipped by 6 bases and J by 6 bases; unmatched bases: 8. This CDR3 has 14 amino acids. Germline lookup yields CDR1 MNHNY and CDR2 SVGAGI (reference sequence). The CDR3, as DNA: TGTGCCAGCAGGCAAGGACAGGCTGGTCAGCCCCAGCATTTT. This encodes CASRQGQAGQPQHF.

The CDR3 reads CASSLDTGTGSRQYF. The CDR3 bases are TGTGCCAGCAGCTTGGATACTGGGACAGGGAGTCGCCAGTACTTC. V usage is TRBV7-3 and J usage is TRBJ2-7; the match to TRBD1 covers 9 bases. Per the germline V gene, CDR1 is SGHTA and CDR2 is FQGTGA. Losses at the gene ends were 3 bases for V and 10 bases for J; bases not matched to a gene: 13. The CDR3 has 15 residues.

The V and J genes are TRBV6-5 and TRBJ2-3, with D unresolved. V lost 6 bases, J lost 6 bases, and 7 bases lay in between. The CDR3 spans 11 residues. Germline V gives CDR1 MNHEY, CDR2 SVGAGI. The CDR3 protein is CASSPMDTQYF. In DNA form, the CDR3 reads TGTGCCAGCAGCCCCATGGATACGCAGTATTTT.

A few counts support this clone. This sequence joins TRBV7-2 and TRBJ1-1; perhaps TRBD1 as D (6 bases). Germline CDR1 and CDR2: SGHTA and FQGNSA. The CDR3 length is 15 residues. Trimming stripped 1 base from V and 1 base from J, with 10 bases between. The CDR3 is CASSLDFRGNTEAFF. CDR3 sequence (DNA): TGTGCCAGCAGCTTAGACTTCAGGGGGAACACTGAAGCTTTCTTT.

Of note for this clone: The junction shows a germline mismatch at one end, possibly a read error. This chain links TRBV7-9 with TRBJ1-2; 7 nucleotides line up with TRBD1. CDR3 length: 16 amino acids. Germline V gene lookup returns CDR1 SEHNR and CDR2 FQNEAQ (reference sequence). The CDR3 DNA reads TGTTCCAGCAGCGTAAAGGGACAGCCCTTGAGCTATGGCTACACCTTC. Amino acids: CSSSVKGQPLSYGYTF.

In its sample, this clone was seen a few times. The CDR3 here is CASSLLPMNTEAFF. CDR3 DNA sequence: TGTGCCAGCAGCTTATTGCCTATGAACACTGAAGCTTTCTTT. The V and J genes are TRBV7-3 and TRBJ1-1; D remains unclear. CDR1 SGHTA and CDR2 FQGTGA come from the germline V gene. This CDR3 region has 14 residues. The germline V and J ends were trimmed by 2 bases and 0 bases, with 7 bases remaining between them.

The chain recombines TRBV6-1 with TRBJ1-5; D ambiguous. V was pared by 10 bases and J by 4 bases, with 8 bases between. This CDR3 comprises 11 residues. Per germline, CDR1 MNHNS and CDR2 SASEGT. The CDR3 sequence is CATRKNQPQHF. For the CDR3, the DNA is TGTGCCACGCGGAAAAATCAGCCCCAGCATTTT.

This sequence joins TRBV9 and TRBJ1-2; weak D call: TRBD1 (5 bases). Germline V gives CDR1 SGDLS, CDR2 YYNGEE. The CDR3 totals 12 residues. V was trimmed by 4 bases and J by 4 bases, leaving 8 bases between them. The CDR3 sequence: CASSTGVYGYTF. In DNA, the CDR3 is TGTGCCAGCAGCACGGGGGTCTATGGCTACACCTTC.

This rearrangement joins TRBV2 to TRBJ2-5, with TRBD2 as a possible D gene (7 bases). The V end lost 1 base, the J end lost 1 base, and 10 bases lay between the germline ends. Germline assignment: CDR1 SNHLY and CDR2 FYNNEI. The CDR3 extends over 15 amino acids. CDR3 nucleotides: TGTGCCAGCAGTGAAGGGAGGGGGGGCCAAGAGACCCAGTACTTC. Amino acid sequence: CASSEGRGGQETQYF.

The V call is TRBV29-1, the J call TRBJ1-3; the match to TRBD1 covers 8 bases. CDR1 is SQVTM and CDR2 is ANQGSEA in the germline V gene. The CDR3 length is 13 residues. Unmatched junction bases numbered 5, after V lost 7 bases and J lost 3 bases. CDR3 nucleotides: TGCAGCGGACAGACAGGGGTTGGAAACACCATATATTTT. Translating gives CSGQTGVGNTIYF.

J is TRBJ1-4 and V is TRBV5-4, with a tentative D call TRBD1 (5 bases). The CDR3 has 13 amino acids. Looked up from germline, CDR1 is SGHNT and CDR2 is YYREEE (reference sequence). V lost 7 bases and J lost 5, with 12 bases in between. The CDR3 reads CASHLQGNEKLFF. The CDR3 nucleotides read TGTGCCAGCCACCTTCAGGGCAATGAAAAACTGTTTTTT.